These T cell receptor beta chains were read from a single sample in a study of blood T cell repertoires in COVID-19. The protocol was immunoSEQ multiplex PCR, while the TCRdb copy is restricted to in-frame clones and leaves out a portion. The table records about 110,000 clones, approximately 83% of them present only once. Sequenced: peripheral blood. The source is a woman aged 70-85 years with acute or convalescent COVID-19. Each CDR3 is given with its conserved first and last residue. Each record gives: V gene, J gene, clone size, D gene, CDR3 protein, CDR3 DNA. D genes are given only for firm matches. Clone size, where shown, is once, few, many, or a class for clones that have expanded.

>TRBV3-1/TRBV3-2|TRBJ2-2|NA|NA
CASRTGSGGELFF
TGTGCCAGCAGAACAGGGAGCGGCGGGGAGCTGTTTTTT
>TRBV2|TRBJ2-7|NA|NA
CASNSGWYEQYF
TGTGCCAGCAACTCAGGGTGGTACGAGCAGTACTTC
>TRBV7-2|TRBJ1-3|NA|NA
CASSSSTVVSGNTIYF
TGTGCCAGCAGCTCCTCGACTGTCGTCTCTGGAAACACCATATATTTT
>TRBV2|TRBJ2-5|NA|TRBD2
CARGGDGQETQYF
TGTGCCAGGGGGGGGGACGGACAAGAGACCCAGTACTTC
>TRBV7-2|TRBJ1-5|NA|TRBD1
CASSLWTGGGQPQHF
TGTGCCAGCAGCCTATGGACAGGGGGCGGTCAGCCCCAGCATTTT
>TRBV7-3|TRBJ1-2|NA|NA
CASSPSGGQFYGYTF
TGTGCCAGCAGCCCGTCGGGGGGGCAATTCTATGGCTACACCTTC
>TRBV7-6|TRBJ2-3|NA|NA
CASSLEVGGPDTQYF
TGTGCCAGCAGCTTAGAGGTGGGGGGGCCAGATACGCAGTATTTT
>TRBV6-6|TRBJ2-1|NA|TRBD2
CASSRWTSEYNEQFF
TGTGCCAGCAGCCGGTGGACTAGCGAATACAATGAGCAGTTCTTC
>TRBV6-5|TRBJ2-6|NA|NA
CASSYSAGGANVLTF
TGTGCCAGCAGTTACTCGGCGGGAGGGGCCAACGTCCTGACTTTC
>TRBV28|TRBJ2-1|NA|TRBD2
CASSSPGLALNEQFF
TGTGCCAGCAGTTCCCCGGGACTAGCGTTGAATGAGCAGTTCTTC
>TRBV5-1|TRBJ1-3|NA|TRBD1
CASSAWTGGRRGSGNTIYF
TGCGCCAGCAGCGCATGGACAGGGGGACGCCGGGGTAGTGGAAACACCATATATTTT
>TRBV6-2/TRBV6-3|TRBJ2-3|NA|TRBD2
CASSLGRLAGGDTQYF
TGTGCCAGCAGTCTGGGCCGACTAGCGGGGGGAGATACGCAGTATTTT
>TRBV3-1/TRBV3-2|TRBJ2-2|NA|TRBD1
CASSPTGAGELFF
TGTGCCAGCAGCCCGACAGGGGCCGGGGAGCTGTTTTTT
>TRBV18|TRBJ1-5|NA|NA
CASSPLSGVDQPQHF
TGTGCCAGCTCACCCCTATCAGGGGTAGATCAGCCCCAGCATTTT
>TRBV7-9|TRBJ2-1|NA|TRBD1
CASSLPTGGAGYNEQFF
TGTGCCAGCAGCTTGCCGACAGGGGGCGCGGGTTACAATGAGCAGTTCTTC
>TRBV5-1|TRBJ2-3|NA|TRBD2
CASSPRTSGSTDTQYF
TGCGCCAGCAGCCCCCGGACTAGCGGTAGCACAGATACGCAGTATTTT
>TRBV20-1|TRBJ2-6|once|NA
CSASQVSGANVLTF
TGCAGTGCCAGTCAGGTATCTGGGGCCAACGTCCTGACTTTC
>TRBV5-1|TRBJ2-3|NA|TRBD2
CASTAGGSSTDTQYF
TGCGCCAGCACAGCGGGGGGATCTAGCACAGATACGCAGTATTTT
>TRBV29-1|TRBJ1-1|NA|NA
CSVAGLTPNTEAFF
TGCAGCGTGGCAGGGTTAACTCCGAACACTGAAGCTTTCTTT
>TRBV2|TRBJ2-2|NA|NA
CASNEWPSANTGELFF
TGTGCCAGCAATGAATGGCCATCCGCGAACACCGGGGAGCTGTTTTTT
>TRBV6-5|TRBJ2-2|NA|TRBD2
CASSSWGGGELFF
TGTGCCAGCAGCTCCTGGGGGGGCGGGGAGCTGTTTTTT
>TRBV4-2|TRBJ1-3|NA|NA
CASSQVEKQNSGNTIYF
TGTGCCAGCAGCCAAGTAGAGAAACAGAACTCTGGAAACACCATATATTTT
>TRBV5-1|TRBJ2-5|NA|TRBD2
CASSLEVRASGSQETQYF
TGCGCCAGCAGCTTGGAGGTACGGGCTAGCGGGTCCCAAGAGACCCAGTACTTC
>TRBV2|TRBJ2-7|NA|NA
CASRGGGGHSYEQYF
TGTGCCAGCAGGGGGGGAGGCGGGCACTCCTACGAGCAGTACTTC
>TRBV28|TRBJ1-2|NA|TRBD1
CASSLIGTGGGGYTF
TGTGCCAGCAGTTTAATTGGGACAGGGGGAGGTGGCTACACCTTC
>TRBV25-1|TRBJ1-2|NA|NA
CASIGGVYGYTF
TGTGCCAGCATTGGTGGAGTCTATGGCTACACCTTC
>TRBV19|TRBJ2-3|few|TRBD1
CATIDRGSTTDTQYF
TGTGCCACCATCGACAGGGGCAGCACCACAGATACGCAGTATTTT
>TRBV14|TRBJ1-1|NA|TRBD1
CASSQNRGLEAFF
TGTGCCAGCAGCCAGAACAGGGGGTTGGAGGCTTTCTTT
>TRBV24-1|TRBJ2-1|NA|TRBD2
CATVCGAKTSGSYNEQFF
TGTGCCACCGTATGTGGGGCCAAAACTAGCGGGTCCTACAATGAGCAGTTCTTC
>TRBV11-3|TRBJ1-3|NA|NA
CASSFDSSGNTIYF
TGTGCCAGCAGCTTCGACTCCTCTGGAAACACCATATATTTT
>TRBV3-1/TRBV3-2|TRBJ1-2|NA|NA
CASSLGQTYGYTF
TGTGCCAGCAGCCTCGGACAGACTTATGGCTACACCTTC
>TRBV19|TRBJ1-1|NA|NA
CASSRSVNTEAFF
TGTGCCAGTAGTAGGTCGGTGAACACTGAAGCTTTCTTT
>TRBV7-3|TRBJ1-1|NA|NA
CASSFNMNTEAFF
TGTGCCAGCAGCTTTAACATGAACACTGAAGCTTTCTTT
>TRBV4-1|TRBJ1-3|NA|NA
CASSQAQTRFSGNTIYF
TGCGCCAGCAGCCAAGCGCAAACAAGATTCTCTGGAAACACCATATATTTT
>TRBV7-3|TRBJ2-1|NA|NA
CASSISPSSYNEQFF
TGTGCCAGCAGTATTAGCCCTAGCTCCTACAATGAGCAGTTCTTC
>TRBV19|TRBJ1-1|NA|TRBD1
CASTEDRVNTEAFF
TGTGCCAGTACCGAAGACAGGGTTAACACTGAAGCTTTCTTT
>TRBV9|TRBJ2-2|NA|NA
CASSGRGQSTGELFF
TGTGCCAGCAGCGGACGAGGACAGAGCACCGGGGAGCTGTTTTTT
>TRBV14|TRBJ2-3|NA|NA
CASSQSQVFTDTQYF
TGTGCCAGCAGCCAAAGTCAGGTTTTCACAGATACGCAGTATTTT
>TRBV9|TRBJ2-5|few|TRBD2
CASSIGLAGAETQYF
TGTGCCAGCAGCATTGGACTAGCGGGGGCGGAGACCCAGTACTTC
>TRBV7-9|TRBJ1-3|NA|NA
CASSSSRVGGNTIYF
TGTGCCAGCAGCTCCAGCAGGGTTGGTGGAAACACCATATATTTT
>TRBV9|TRBJ1-5|NA|NA
CASSPGGGFNQPQHF
TGTGCCAGCAGCCCGGGGGGAGGGTTCAATCAGCCCCAGCATTTT
>TRBV5-6|TRBJ2-1|NA|TRBD2
CASSISRGGQIGEQFF
TGTGCCAGCAGCATCTCCCGGGGGGGGCAAATTGGTGAGCAGTTCTTC
>TRBV7-6|TRBJ2-3|NA|TRBD2
CASPQSTSGATTDTQYF
TGTGCCAGCCCCCAATCCACTAGCGGGGCCACCACAGATACGCAGTATTTT
>TRBV27|TRBJ2-1|NA|TRBD2
CASSPPGLAGGLNEQFF
TGTGCCAGCAGCCCCCCGGGGCTAGCGGGGGGGCTTAATGAGCAGTTCTTC
>TRBV19|TRBJ2-7|NA|TRBD1
CASSVGQGAYEQYF
TGTGCCAGTAGTGTGGGACAGGGGGCGTACGAGCAGTACTTC
>TRBV5-1|TRBJ2-5|NA|TRBD1
CASSPKQGGETQYF
TGCGCCAGCAGCCCGAAACAGGGGGGAGAGACCCAGTACTTC
>TRBV13|TRBJ2-3|NA|TRBD2
CASSPGRQRLASTDTQYF
TGTGCCAGCAGCCCGGGGCGTCAGAGACTAGCTAGCACAGATACGCAGTATTTT
>TRBV5-1|TRBJ2-1|NA|TRBD2
CASSLIAGSYNEQFF
TGCGCCAGCAGCTTGATAGCGGGGTCCTACAATGAGCAGTTCTTC
>TRBV9|TRBJ2-5|NA|TRBD2
CASSPPFSTSGGVETQYF
TGTGCCAGCAGCCCTCCATTTAGTACTAGCGGGGGGGTGGAGACCCAGTACTTC
>TRBV11-2|TRBJ1-2|NA|TRBD1
CASSLGSGGTYGYTF
TGTGCCAGCAGCTTAGGGTCAGGGGGCACATATGGCTACACCTTC
>TRBV6-1|TRBJ1-2|NA|NA
CASSEEGIYGYTF
TGTGCCAGCAGTGAAGAGGGGATCTATGGCTACACCTTC
>TRBV5-6|TRBJ1-1|NA|NA
CASSLGPGESTEAFF
TGTGCCAGCAGCTTGGGACCGGGGGAGAGCACTGAAGCTTTCTTT
>TRBV16|TRBJ2-7|NA|NA
CASSPLPGAYEQYF
TGTGCCAGCAGCCCCCTTCCCGGAGCCTACGAGCAGTACTTC
>TRBV9|TRBJ1-1|NA|NA
CASSQLGNTEAFF
TGTGCCAGCAGCCAACTAGGGAACACTGAAGCTTTCTTT
>TRBV5-4|TRBJ1-6|NA|TRBD1
CASGITGVSSPLHF
TGTGCCAGCGGGATAACAGGGGTTAGTTCACCCCTCCACTTT
>TRBV28|TRBJ1-2|once|TRBD1
CASSLSGGGYTF
TGTGCCAGCAGTTTATCAGGGGGTGGCTACACCTTC
>TRBV10-3|TRBJ1-2|NA|NA
CAISDGQFYGYTF
TGTGCCATCAGTGACGGACAGTTCTATGGCTACACCTTC
>TRBV27|TRBJ2-7|few|TRBD2
CASSLKGLAEYEQYF
TGTGCCAGCAGTTTAAAGGGACTAGCGGAATACGAGCAGTACTTC
>TRBV7-9|TRBJ2-5|NA|NA
CASSLFDRLYQETQYF
TGTGCCAGCAGCTTATTCGACAGATTGTACCAAGAGACCCAGTACTTC
>TRBV5-1|TRBJ2-1|NA|TRBD2
CASSLELAGNEQFF
TGCGCCAGCAGCTTGGAGCTAGCGGGTAACGAGCAGTTCTTC